This T cell receptor (beta chain) was captured by sequencing in a study of shared clonotypes between healthy human individuals. Study-level points and caveats: Generation probabilities were higher for clonotypes shared across all four sorted-subset donors than for unshared ones.

V trimming: 7 bases; J trimming: 3 bases; junction bases outside the gene matches: 10. The CDR3 covers 15 residues. The germline gives CDR1 SGDLS, CDR2 YYNGEE. Original analysis: Filtering of immunoSEQ junctional sequences could not match full-length read filtering. The protocol was immunoSEQ multiplex PCR, while the TCRdb copy is restricted to in-frame clones and leaves out a portion. That table gives V, J and clone size, and the DNA gave D and trimming. Of around 180,000 clones listed, 90% to 95% are singletons. From CD4+ cells came CD45RA+ naive and CD45RA-negative memory subsets. For this clone: The target antigen is unknown.

Sequenced material: naive CD4+ T cells sorted from blood. The subset denotes: CD45RA+ positively selected. The chain combines TRBV9 with TRBJ1-3, with 7 bases aligning to TRBD1. The receptor was isolated from a woman in her twenties or thirties in good health. In DNA form, the CDR3 reads TGTGCCAGCGGAAAACAGGGGACCTTTGGAAACACCATATATTTT. It is translated as CASGKQGTFGNTIYF. Complete variable domain (other parts from reference TRBV9 and TRBJ1-3): DSGVTQTPKHLITATGQRVTLRCSPRSGDLSVYWYQQSLDQGLQFLIQYYNGEERAKGNILERFSAQQFPDLHSELNLSSLELGDSALYFCASGKQGTFGNTIYFGEGSWLTVV.